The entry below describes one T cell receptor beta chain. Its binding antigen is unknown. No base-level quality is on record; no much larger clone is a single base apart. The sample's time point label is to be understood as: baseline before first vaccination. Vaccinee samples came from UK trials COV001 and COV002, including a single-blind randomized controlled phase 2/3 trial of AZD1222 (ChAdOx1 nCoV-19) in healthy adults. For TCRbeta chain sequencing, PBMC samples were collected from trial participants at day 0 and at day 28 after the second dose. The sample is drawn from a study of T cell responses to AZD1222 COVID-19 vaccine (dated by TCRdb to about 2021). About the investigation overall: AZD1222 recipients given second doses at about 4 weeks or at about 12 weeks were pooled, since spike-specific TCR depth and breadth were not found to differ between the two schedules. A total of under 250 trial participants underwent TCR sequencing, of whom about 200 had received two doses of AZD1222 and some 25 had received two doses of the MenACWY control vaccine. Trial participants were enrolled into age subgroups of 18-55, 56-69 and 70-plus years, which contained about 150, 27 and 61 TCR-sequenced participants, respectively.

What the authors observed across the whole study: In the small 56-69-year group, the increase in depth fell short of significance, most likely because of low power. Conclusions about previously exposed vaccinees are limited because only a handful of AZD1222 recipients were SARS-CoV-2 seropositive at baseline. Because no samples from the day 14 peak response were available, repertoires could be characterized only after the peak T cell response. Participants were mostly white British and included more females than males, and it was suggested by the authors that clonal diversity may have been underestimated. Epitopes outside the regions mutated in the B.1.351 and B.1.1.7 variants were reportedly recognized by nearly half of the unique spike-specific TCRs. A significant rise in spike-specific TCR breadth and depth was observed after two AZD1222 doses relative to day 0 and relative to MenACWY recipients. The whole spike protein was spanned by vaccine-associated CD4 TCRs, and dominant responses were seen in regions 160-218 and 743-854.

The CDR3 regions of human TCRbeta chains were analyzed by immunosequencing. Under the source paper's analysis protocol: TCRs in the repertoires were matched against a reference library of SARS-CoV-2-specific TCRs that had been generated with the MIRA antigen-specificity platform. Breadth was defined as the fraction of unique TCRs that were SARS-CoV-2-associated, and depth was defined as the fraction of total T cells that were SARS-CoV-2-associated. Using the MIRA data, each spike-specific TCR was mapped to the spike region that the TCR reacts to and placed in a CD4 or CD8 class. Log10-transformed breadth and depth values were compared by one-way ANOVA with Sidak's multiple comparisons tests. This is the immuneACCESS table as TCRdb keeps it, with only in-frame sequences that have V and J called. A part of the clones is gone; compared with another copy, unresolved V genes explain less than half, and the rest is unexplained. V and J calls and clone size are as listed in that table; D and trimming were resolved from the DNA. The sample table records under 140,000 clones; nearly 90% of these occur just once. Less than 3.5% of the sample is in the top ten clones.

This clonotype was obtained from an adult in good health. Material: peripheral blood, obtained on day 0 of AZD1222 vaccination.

The CDR3 here reads CASSREPNTGELFF. In nucleotide form, the sequence is TGTGCCAGCAGTAGAGAACCGAACACCGGGGAGCTGTTTTTT. This sequence uses TRBV27 and TRBJ2-2; no confident D gene assignment can be made. CDR1 and CDR2 (MNHEY, SMNVEV) derive from the germline V gene (reference sequence). The CDR3 spans 14 residues, from the cysteine through the phenylalanine. Just the 42-base CDR3 DNA is kept, in frame starting at base 1. V is pared back by 5 bases and J by 0 bases, with 7 bases lying between the germline termini.